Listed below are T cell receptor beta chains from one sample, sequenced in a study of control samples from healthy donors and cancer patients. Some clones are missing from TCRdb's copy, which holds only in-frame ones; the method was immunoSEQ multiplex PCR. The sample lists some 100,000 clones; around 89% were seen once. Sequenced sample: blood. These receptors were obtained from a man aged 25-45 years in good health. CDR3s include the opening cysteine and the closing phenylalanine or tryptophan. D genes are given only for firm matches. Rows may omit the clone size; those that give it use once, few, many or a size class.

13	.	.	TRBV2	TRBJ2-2	CASRRGFSGELFF	TGTGCCAGCCGTAGAGGGTTCTCCGGGGAGCTGTTTTTT
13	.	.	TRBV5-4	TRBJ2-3	CASSLGGADTQYF	TGTGCCAGCAGCTTGGGGGGAGCAGATACGCAGTATTTT
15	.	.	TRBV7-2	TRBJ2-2	CASSPGLSNTGELFF	TGTGCCAGCAGCCCGGGACTCTCGAACACCGGGGAGCTGTTTTTT
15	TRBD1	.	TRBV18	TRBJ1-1	CASSRDRGPYTEAFF	TGTGCCAGCTCTCGGGACAGAGGCCCTTACACTGAAGCTTTCTTT
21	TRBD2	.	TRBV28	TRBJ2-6	CASSRLGLAGGRDSGANVLTF	TGTGCCAGCAGTCGGCTCGGACTAGCGGGAGGTCGGGATTCTGGGGCCAACGTCCTGACTTTC
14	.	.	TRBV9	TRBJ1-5	CASSVDSRNQPQHF	TGTGCCAGCAGCGTGGACAGTCGAAATCAGCCCCAGCATTTT
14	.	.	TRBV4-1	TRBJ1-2	CASSPSAVPYGYTF	TGCGCCAGCAGCCCCTCAGCGGTACCCTATGGCTACACCTTC
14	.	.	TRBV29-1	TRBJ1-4	CSVGLGGTNEKLFF	TGCAGCGTGGGATTGGGGGGAACTAATGAAAAACTGTTTTTT
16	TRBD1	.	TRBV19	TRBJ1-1	CASSSQGAVSRSEAFF	TGTGCCAGTAGTTCACAGGGGGCTGTGAGTAGGTCTGAAGCTTTCTTT
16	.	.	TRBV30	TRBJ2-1	CAWSWGSWTRYNEQFF	TGTGCCTGGAGCTGGGGTTCTTGGACAAGATACAATGAGCAGTTCTTC
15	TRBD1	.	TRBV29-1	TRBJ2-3	CSTTGARTNTDTQYF	TGCAGCACGACAGGGGCCCGCACGAACACAGATACGCAGTATTTT
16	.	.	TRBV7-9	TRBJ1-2	CASSLVAAQANYGYTF	TGTGCCAGCAGCTTAGTGGCGGCGCAGGCTAACTATGGCTACACCTTC
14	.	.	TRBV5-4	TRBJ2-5	CASSFPGGAQTQYF	TGTGCCAGCAGCTTCCCAGGGGGGGCACAGACCCAGTACTTC
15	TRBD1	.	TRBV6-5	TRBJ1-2	CASISWDRVNYGYTF	TGTGCCAGCATCTCTTGGGACAGGGTCAACTATGGCTACACCTTC
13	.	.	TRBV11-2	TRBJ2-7	CASNLGGDYEQYF	TGTGCCAGCAACTTGGGGGGAGACTACGAGCAGTACTTC
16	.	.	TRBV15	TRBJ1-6	CATSRDPGLNNSPLHF	TGTGCCACCAGCAGAGATCCGGGGTTGAATAATTCACCCCTCCACTTT
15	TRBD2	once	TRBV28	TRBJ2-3	CATHIAGGPIDTQYF	TGTGCCACCCACATAGCGGGGGGGCCGATAGATACGCAGTATTTT
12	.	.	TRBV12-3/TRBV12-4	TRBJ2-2	CASSWTIGELFF	TGTGCCAGCAGTTGGACCATCGGGGAGCTGTTTTTT
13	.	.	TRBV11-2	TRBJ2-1	CASSLGLPGPQFF	TGTGCCAGCAGCTTAGGGCTGCCCGGGCCGCAGTTCTTC
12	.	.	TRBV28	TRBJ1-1	CASSFRATEAFF	TGTGCCAGCAGTTTCAGGGCTACTGAAGCTTTCTTT
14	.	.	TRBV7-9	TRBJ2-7	CASSFWHTYYEQYF	TGTGCCAGCAGCTTTTGGCACACTTACTACGAGCAGTACTTC
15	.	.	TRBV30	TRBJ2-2	CACVRWGINTGELFF	TGTGCCTGCGTCAGGTGGGGAATTAACACCGGGGAGCTGTTTTTT
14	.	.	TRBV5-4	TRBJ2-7	CASSSVGAGVEQYF	TGTGCCAGCAGCAGTGTGGGGGCGGGAGTCGAGCAGTACTTC
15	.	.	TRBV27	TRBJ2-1	CASIRTRAGNNEQFF	TGTGCCAGTATTAGGACCAGAGCAGGAAACAATGAGCAGTTCTTC
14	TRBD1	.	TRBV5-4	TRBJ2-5	CASSLGDRQETQYF	TGTGCCAGCAGCTTGGGGGACAGACAAGAGACCCAGTACTTC
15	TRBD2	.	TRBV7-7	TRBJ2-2	CASSPPSGGTGELFF	TGTGCCAGCAGCCCCCCCAGCGGGGGCACCGGGGAGCTGTTTTTT
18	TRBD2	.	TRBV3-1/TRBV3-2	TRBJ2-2	CASSPYWASGRGTGELFF	TGTGCCAGCAGCCCCTATTGGGCTAGCGGGAGGGGGACCGGGGAGCTGTTTTTT
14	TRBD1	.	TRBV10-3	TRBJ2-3	CAIRGTGDTDTQYF	TGTGCCATCAGGGGGACAGGGGACACAGATACGCAGTATTTT
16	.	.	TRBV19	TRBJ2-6	CASKKSSDSGANVLTF	TGTGCCAGTAAAAAATCGTCGGATTCTGGGGCCAACGTCCTGACTTTC
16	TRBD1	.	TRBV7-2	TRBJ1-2	CASSPRGTGGTYGYTF	TGTGCCAGCAGCCCCAGGGGGACAGGGGGGACCTATGGCTACACCTTC
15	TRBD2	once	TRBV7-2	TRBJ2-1	CASSLDVGRANEQFF	TGTGCCAGCAGCTTAGACGTCGGGAGGGCCAATGAGCAGTTCTTC
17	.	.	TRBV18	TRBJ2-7	CASSSTRRGFSTYEQYF	TGTGCCAGCTCTAGTACTCGGAGGGGGTTCTCTACCTACGAGCAGTACTTC
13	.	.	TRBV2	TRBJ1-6	CASNSRGNSPLHF	TGTGCCAGCAATTCTCGAGGAAATTCACCCCTCCACTTT
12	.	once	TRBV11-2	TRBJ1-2	CASSEDGYGYTF	TGTGCCAGCAGCGAAGATGGATATGGCTACACCTTC
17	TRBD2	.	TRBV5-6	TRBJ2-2	CASSSISSGTNTGELFF	TGTGCCAGCAGCTCTATATCTAGCGGGACGAACACCGGGGAGCTGTTTTTT
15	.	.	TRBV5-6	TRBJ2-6	CASSFGGPGANVLTF	TGTGCCAGCAGCTTCGGGGGGCCGGGGGCCAACGTCCTGACTTTC
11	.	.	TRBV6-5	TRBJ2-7	CASSGPYEQYF	TGTGCCAGTAGCGGACCCTACGAGCAGTACTTC
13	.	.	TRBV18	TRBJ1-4	CASSRQNEEKLFF	TGTGCCAGTTCCCGACAGAATGAAGAAAAACTGTTTTTT
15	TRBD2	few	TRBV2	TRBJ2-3	CASKRRLAITDTQYF	TGTGCCAGCAAGCGCCGACTAGCGATCACAGATACGCAGTATTTT
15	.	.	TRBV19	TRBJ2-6	CASSNTGSGANVLTF	TGTGCCAGTAGTAATACAGGCTCTGGGGCCAACGTCCTGACTTTC
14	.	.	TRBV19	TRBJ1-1	CASSKDRSVTEAFF	TGTGCCAGTAGTAAAGACAGGTCGGTCACTGAAGCTTTCTTT
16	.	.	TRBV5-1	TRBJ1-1	CASSLGSSIRNTEAFF	TGCGCCAGCAGCCTGGGGTCATCGATCCGGAACACTGAAGCTTTCTTT
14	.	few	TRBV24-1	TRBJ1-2	CATSDLRINYGYTF	TGTGCCACCAGTGATTTGCGGATTAACTATGGCTACACCTTC
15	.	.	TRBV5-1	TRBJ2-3	CASSLEGRSTDTQYF	TGCGCCAGCAGCTTGGAGGGCAGAAGCACAGATACGCAGTATTTT
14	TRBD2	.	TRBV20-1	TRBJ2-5	CSASVSGMGETQYF	TGCAGTGCTAGTGTCAGCGGGATGGGAGAGACCCAGTACTTC
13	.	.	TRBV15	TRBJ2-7	CATSRDLGDEQYF	TGTGCCACCAGCAGAGATTTGGGGGACGAGCAGTACTTC